This record covers a single T cell receptor beta chain. Its target is unknown. It was cDNA, reverse transcribed from extracted RNA, that served as the sequencing template. TCRdb's table, derived via immunoSEQ multiplex PCR, lists solely in-frame clones and lacks some. The sample consists of 150,000 to 200,000 clones, 60% of them appearing once. Treatment of the sample: oral pan-JAK inhibitor, 5-10 mg twice daily. The record originates from a study of CD8+ T cells in alopecia areata. Overall study context: Treated patients took oral tofacitinib at 5 to 10 mg twice daily.

Findings of the study overall: The study found TCR sharing across patients less clear than in mice, possibly for HLA reasons. There were many expanded lesional clones persisting in scalp and blood during tofacitinib.

The TCR sequence derives from a human donor with alopecia areata. Sequenced here: CD4+ T cells sorted from blood, sampled at week 24, from a patient treated with tofacitinib.

CDR3 residues: CAWSVHRDQPQHF. In DNA form, the CDR3 reads TGTGCCTGGAGTGTACACAGGGATCAGCCCCAGCATTTT. This sequence joins TRBV30 and TRBJ1-5; weak D call: TRBD1 (6 bases). CDR3 size: 13 residues. Germline assignment: CDR1 GTSNPN and CDR2 SVGIG (reference sequence). Trimming left V 0 bases short and J 5 bases short, with 8 bases between.